This T cell receptor (beta chain) stems from a study of OX40 agonist ivuxolimab in advanced cancers. V gave up 4 bases and J gave up 8 bases, with 11 bases separating them. Germline CDR1 and CDR2: SQVTM and ANQGSEA. The CDR3 covers 11 residues. With respect to this clone: At the DNA level, this CDR3 is encoded by other sequences in the same sample as well.

The repertoire was sequenced with immunoSEQ multiplex PCR; TCRdb's copy has only in-frame clones and lacks some. Among tens of thousands of clones listed, around nine tenths were seen once. The receptor was isolated from an adult with an advanced solid tumor such as melanoma, head and neck, liver or kidney cancer. The specimen comprised CD4+ or CD8+ T cells sorted from blood, sampled in a trial of the OX40 agonist ivuxolimab. The chain has TRBV29-1 and TRBJ1-2; D remains ambiguous. The CDR3 sequence: CSVVGLEGYTF. In DNA form, the CDR3 reads TGCAGCGTTGTAGGGCTAGAAGGCTACACCTTC.